This T cell receptor (beta chain) was sequenced for a study of T cell clones after liver transplantation (dated by TCRdb to between 2019 and 2020). Background for the entire study: The samples were obtained from ITN030ST, a randomized trial that attempted immunosuppression withdrawal within 2 years after liver transplantation. Donor-reactive T cell clones were identified by TCRbeta sequencing after a pre-transplant mixed lymphocyte reaction and then tracked in post-transplant blood. As an antigen-independent comparator for the donor-reactive sequences, third party-reactive TCRbeta sequences from pre-transplant MLRs were identified as well. Of the eight recipients, a few were HCV-positive, while the remaining recipients had been transplanted for non-autoimmune, non-viral indications. No induction therapy was given to the subjects, and standard immunosuppression was administered until randomization at 12-24 months post-transplant. Tolerance was defined as complete immunosuppression withdrawal for at least one year with no rise in liver enzymes beyond twice the upper limit of normal. Blood samples were taken pre-transplant, pre-randomization before withdrawal, and post-randomization after full withdrawal or failed withdrawal. Of the 8 liver transplant recipients making up the studied cohort, 3 were classified as tolerant and 5 as non-tolerant.

As to this clone: The antigen this receptor binds is unknown. Per-nucleotide qualities are absent, and no much larger clonotype sits a single base away.

The germline V gene (reference sequence) yields SGHAT for CDR1 and FQDESV for CDR2. Trimming accounts for 5 bases at V and 6 bases at J, while the number of junction bases matched to no gene is 16. There are 17 amino acids in the CDR3, from cysteine to phenylalanine inclusive. This entry keeps only the CDR3 DNA: 51 bases, framed from base 1. Thawed unstimulated PBMCs were stained for CD3, CD4 and CD8 and FACS-sorted into CD3+CD4+ and CD3+CD8+ populations. Randomization to immunosuppression withdrawal applied to every one of the 8 studied subjects. The Qiagen DNeasy Blood and Tissue Kit was used to isolate genomic DNA. Overall study outcomes, separate from this receptor: Since no allograft tissue specimens were available, donor-reactive T cells may have migrated into the graft instead of being deleted. When repertoire turnover was accounted for, significantly reduced detection of donor-reactive sequences was found in 7 of 8 subjects for CD4 and in 8 of 8 subjects for CD8. Donor-reactive sequences decreased more than third party-reactive sequences, which suggests partial antigen-specific deletion that was not related to withdrawal success. The conclusions were considered preliminary, being limited by small, heterogeneous patient numbers and non-standardized post-transplant time points. In 5 of 8 subjects, circulating donor-reactive CD4 TCRbeta sequences decreased significantly after transplant, regardless of tolerance or HCV status. In a couple of subjects, low numbers of available donor cells limited the measurable donor-reactive repertoire.

High-throughput TCRbeta CDR3 sequencing of frozen genomic DNA was performed by immunoSEQ, including PCR amplification, mapping, bias correction and internal controls. Concerning the study's data processing: Productive rearrangements were kept, and unique TCRbeta sequences were defined by CDR3 nucleotide sequence plus V and J gene. Donor-reactive sequences required at least 5-fold expansion in CFSE-low cells versus unstimulated pre-transplant cells and at least 0.01% frequency. To ensure at least 90% detection power, minimum frequency thresholds were set for each subject based on that subject's lowest-template unstimulated sample. Jensen-Shannon divergence between the top 1000 TCRbeta sequences post-transplant and pre-transplant was used to measure repertoire turnover. Two-sided Fisher's exact tests were used to test for changes in the detection of donor-reactive sequences. Entries here come from immuneACCESS through TCRdb and include only in-frame sequences with V and J called. Some clones fail to appear in such tables; in the studies checked, an unresolved V gene covers under half of the shortfall, and the cause of the remainder is unknown. V and J calls and clone size are copied from that table; D and trimming were computed from the DNA. The sample table contains approximately 50,000 clones; only one count was recorded for 70% to 75% of them. Of the sample, just under 10% falls within the top ten clones.

The sample in question was CD4+ T cells from blood, obtained more than 53 months after liver transplant. The chain is made from TRBV11-1 and TRBJ2-5; 9 junctional bases match TRBD1. The sequence was obtained from a human patient who received a liver transplant. Following transplantation, part of the T cell population may be supplied by the graft donor rather than the patient. In nucleotides, the sequence is TGTGCCAGCAGCCCCCTCACGGGACAGGGCGATCAGAAGACCCAGTACTTC. It is translated as CASSPLTGQGDQKTQYF.